The present T cell receptor beta chain was sequenced within a study of cytomegalovirus exposure and HLA in healthy donors. Study findings and constraints: TCR beta chains associated with HLA were, in a later analysis, more clonally expanded than equally common others. The classifier reportedly diagnosed cytomegalovirus status with high specificity and sensitivity.

V trimming: 6 bases; J trimming: 1 base; junction bases outside the gene matches: 11. Germline V CDR1 and CDR2: MDHEN, SYDVKM. The CDR3 consists of 17 residues. As concerns this clone: No antigen is known for it.

Both 60 Vbeta primers and 13 Jbeta primers went into the PCR. Data came from immunoSEQ multiplex PCR; TCRdb stores just in-frame clones and leaves some out. The data contain approximately 190,000 clones, approximately 84% of them singletons. This receptor was identified in a woman in her thirties in good health and CMV-seropositive. Sequences were obtained from PBMCs. This rearrangement joins TRBV28 to TRBJ1-1; TRBD1 agrees at 10 bases. The CDR3 loop reads CASRLTGTGERNTEAFF. In DNA, the CDR3 is TGTGCCAGCAGACTCACCGGGACAGGGGAGAGGAACACTGAAGCTTTCTTT.